This T cell receptor beta chain is from a study of T cell repertoires in cytomegalovirus infection. Study-level information: Both a matching HLA type and CMV infection were indicated by public TCR beta signatures.

Turning to this clonotype: The target antigen is unknown.

Germline V gives CDR1 SGHRS, CDR2 YFSETQ. CDR3 length equals 14 residues. The junction had 12 bases not matched to a gene; V was cut back by 3 bases and J by 12 bases. TCRdb called the reads again in MiXCR, with one record for every CDR3 protein. This sample carries 250,000 or so distinct CDR3 sequences, around 9% of them seen once, and the ten largest clones take about 15%. Study-wide points: Dominating the ex vivo response were TCR beta clonotypes that were CMV-specific and HLA-C-restricted. CMV carriers having the relevant HLA were flagged by cumulative public TCR beta family frequency.

What was sequenced was PBMCs. The TCR comes from a human donor in good health (CMV status not recorded). Some clones in this sample may be carry-over from other donors' samples. This chain links TRBV5-1 with TRBJ2-4; 7 positions agree with TRBD2. The CDR3 loop reads CASSSGLPENDQYF. The DNA of the CDR3 is TGCGCCAGCAGCTCGGGACTACCAGAGAATGATCAGTACTTC.